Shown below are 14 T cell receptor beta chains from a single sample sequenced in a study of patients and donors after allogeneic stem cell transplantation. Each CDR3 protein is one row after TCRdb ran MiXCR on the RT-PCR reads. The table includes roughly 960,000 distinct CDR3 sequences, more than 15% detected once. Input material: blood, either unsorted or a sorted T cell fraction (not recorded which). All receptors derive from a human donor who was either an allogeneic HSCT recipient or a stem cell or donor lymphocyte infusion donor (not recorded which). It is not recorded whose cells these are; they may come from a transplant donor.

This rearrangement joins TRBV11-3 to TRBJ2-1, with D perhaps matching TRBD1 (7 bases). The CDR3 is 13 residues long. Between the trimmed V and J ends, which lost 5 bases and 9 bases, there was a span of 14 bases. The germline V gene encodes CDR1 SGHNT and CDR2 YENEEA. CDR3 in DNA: TGTGCCAGCAGCCGGAGTCAGGGGGGTGAGCAGTTCTTC. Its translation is CASSRSQGGEQFF.

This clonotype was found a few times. Here the CDR3 DNA reads TGTGCCAGCAGGTTCCAGGGGAGGACTAATGAAAAACTGTTTTTT. Protein: CASRFQGRTNEKLFF. The chain has TRBV27 and TRBJ1-4; possible D gene TRBD1, 6 bases. From germline, CDR1 is MNHEY and CDR2 SMNVEV (reference sequence). V shed 6 bases and J shed 2 bases, with 13 bases lying between them. The CDR3 consists of 15 residues.

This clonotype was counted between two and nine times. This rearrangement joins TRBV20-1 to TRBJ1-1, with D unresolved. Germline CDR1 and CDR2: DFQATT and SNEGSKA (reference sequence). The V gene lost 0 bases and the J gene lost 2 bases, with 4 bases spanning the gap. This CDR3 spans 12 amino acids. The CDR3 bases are TGCAGTGCTAGAGACGCTAACACTGAAGCTTTCTTT. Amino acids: CSARDANTEAFF.

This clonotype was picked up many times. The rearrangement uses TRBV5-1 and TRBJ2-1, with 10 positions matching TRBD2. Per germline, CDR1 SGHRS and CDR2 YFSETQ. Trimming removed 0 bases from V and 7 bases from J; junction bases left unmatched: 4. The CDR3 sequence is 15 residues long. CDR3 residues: CASSLVASGSNEQFF. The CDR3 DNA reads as TGCGCCAGCAGCTTGGTGGCTAGCGGGAGTAATGAGCAGTTCTTC. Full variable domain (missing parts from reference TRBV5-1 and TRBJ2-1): KAGVTQTPRYLIKTRGQQVTLSCSPISGHRSVSWYQQTPGQGLQFLFEYFSETQRNKGNFPGRFSGRQFSNSRSEMNVSTLELGDSALYLCASSLVASGSNEQFFGPGTRLTVL.

CDR3 in DNA: TGTGCCATCACCCAGGGACACCCAAGCTCCTACAATGAGCAGTTCTTC. Translation: CAITQGHPSSYNEQFF. This chain uses TRBV10-3 with TRBJ2-1; possible D gene TRBD1, 6 bases. Germline V lookup: CDR1 ENHRY, CDR2 SYGVKD. The CDR3 totals 16 residues. Trimming shortened V by 7 bases and J by 0 bases, and 16 bases separated the two germline ends.

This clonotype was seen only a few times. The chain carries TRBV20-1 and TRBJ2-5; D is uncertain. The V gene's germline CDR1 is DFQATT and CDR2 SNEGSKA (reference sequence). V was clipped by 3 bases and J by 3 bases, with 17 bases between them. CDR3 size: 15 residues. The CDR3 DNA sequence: TGCAGTGCTAGTGCCACTCTAACTCCGAAAGAGACCCAGTACTTC. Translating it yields CSASATLTPKETQYF.

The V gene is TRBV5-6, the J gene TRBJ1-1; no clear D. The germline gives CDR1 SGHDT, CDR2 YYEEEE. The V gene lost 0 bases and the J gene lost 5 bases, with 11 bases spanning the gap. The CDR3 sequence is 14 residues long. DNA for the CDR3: TGTGCCAGCAGCTTGGGGGTGATAGGAACTGAAGCTTTCTTT. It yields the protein CASSLGVIGTEAFF.

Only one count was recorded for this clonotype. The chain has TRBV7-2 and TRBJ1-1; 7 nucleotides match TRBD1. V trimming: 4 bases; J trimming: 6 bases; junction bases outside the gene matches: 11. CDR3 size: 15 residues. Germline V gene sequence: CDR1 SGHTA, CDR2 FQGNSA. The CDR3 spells CASSSLDRDLAEAFF. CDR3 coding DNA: TGTGCCAGCAGCTCCCTCGACAGGGATCTAGCTGAAGCTTTCTTT.

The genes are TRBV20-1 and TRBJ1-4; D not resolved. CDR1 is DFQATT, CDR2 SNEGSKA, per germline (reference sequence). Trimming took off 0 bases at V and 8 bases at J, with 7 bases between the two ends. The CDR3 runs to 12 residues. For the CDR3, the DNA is TGCAGTGCTAGAGACAGTCCGGAAAAACTGTTTTTT. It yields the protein CSARDSPEKLFF.

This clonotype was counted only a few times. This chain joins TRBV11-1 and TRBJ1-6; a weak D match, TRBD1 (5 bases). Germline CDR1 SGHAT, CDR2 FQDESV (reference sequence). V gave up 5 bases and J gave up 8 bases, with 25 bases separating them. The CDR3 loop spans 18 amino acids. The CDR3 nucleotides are TGTGCCAGCAGCCTTCCGCGGGCAGGGAAGGGTAAAGATTCACCCCTCCACTTT. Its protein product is CASSLPRAGKGKDSPLHF. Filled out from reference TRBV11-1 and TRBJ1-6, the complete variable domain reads EAEVAQSPRYKITEKSQAVAFWCDPISGHATLYWYRQILGQGPELLVQFQDESVVDDSQLPKDRFSAERLKGVDSTLKIQPAELGDSAMYLCASSLPRAGKGKDSPLHFGNGTRLTVT.

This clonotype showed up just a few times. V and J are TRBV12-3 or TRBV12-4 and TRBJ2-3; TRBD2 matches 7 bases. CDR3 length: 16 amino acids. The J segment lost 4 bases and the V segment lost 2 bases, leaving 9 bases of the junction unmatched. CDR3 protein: CASSLLASGGPDTQYF. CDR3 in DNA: TGTGCCAGCAGTTTACTAGCCTCGGGAGGCCCAGATACGCAGTATTTT.

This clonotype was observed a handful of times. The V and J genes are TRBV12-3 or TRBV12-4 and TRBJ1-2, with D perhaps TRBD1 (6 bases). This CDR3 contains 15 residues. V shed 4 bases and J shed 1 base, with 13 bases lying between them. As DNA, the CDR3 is TGTGCCAGCAGTTCGGGACACCCGATTAACTATGGCTACACCTTC. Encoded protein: CASSSGHPINYGYTF.

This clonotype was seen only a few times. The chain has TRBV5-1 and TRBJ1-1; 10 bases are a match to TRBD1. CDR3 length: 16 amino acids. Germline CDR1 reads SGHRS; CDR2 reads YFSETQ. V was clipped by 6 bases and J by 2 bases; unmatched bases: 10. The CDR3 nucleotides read TGCGCCAGCACCAGACAGGGGGCTGAGGTTAACACTGAAGCTTTCTTT. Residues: CASTRQGAEVNTEAFF.

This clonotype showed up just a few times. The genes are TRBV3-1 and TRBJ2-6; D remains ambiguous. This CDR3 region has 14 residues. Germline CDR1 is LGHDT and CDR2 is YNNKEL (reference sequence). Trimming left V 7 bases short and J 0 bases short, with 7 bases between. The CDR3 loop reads CASKLVSGANVLTF. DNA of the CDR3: TGTGCCAGCAAGCTCGTCTCTGGGGCCAACGTCCTGACTTTC. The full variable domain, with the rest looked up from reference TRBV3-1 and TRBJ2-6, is DTAVSQTPKYLVTQMGNDKSIKCEQNLGHDTMYWYKQDSKKFLKIMFSYNNKELIINETVPNRFSPKSPDKAHLNLHINSLELGDSAVYFCASKLVSGANVLTFGAGSRLTVL.